This T cell receptor (beta chain) is drawn from a study of tissue T cells after allogeneic stem cell transplantation. Broader study findings: Anatomically similar tissues had similar TCR repertoires within each patient. Motif-based clustering found tissue-specific repertoire signatures shared across patients, though few clones were shared. Tissue-detected TCR repertoire was only partly captured by blood and spleen T cells.

On this clone itself: Its antigen is undetermined. Mouse gene names apply. The CDR3 end is not reached by the read, which stops 1 residue before it; the germline J gene fills it in.

Survey-depth TCRbeta CDR3 sequencing reported V/J genes and productive frequencies. The method was immunoSEQ multiplex PCR; TCRdb's version includes in-frame clones alone and lacks a portion of them. The table shows 6,000 to 8,000 clones, with approximately 70% occurring only once. The CDR3 is made up of 13 amino acids. V was cut by 4 bases and J by 4 bases, with 12 bases left in between. CDR1 is FNHDT, CDR2 SITEND, per germline (reference sequence). The origin of this receptor is a female BALB/c mouse in good health. The MHC haplotype of the strain is H2-d. J is TRBJ2-7 and V is TRBV19; maybe TRBD1 (6 bases). Specimen: blood. The sequenced part of the CDR3 DNA is TGTGCCAGCAGTCCCGGGACAAAGTATGAACAGTAC. Amino acids: CASSPGTKYEQY. The whole CDR3 sequence reads CASSPGTKYEQYF.